The 2 T cell receptor beta chains below were found in one sample sequenced in a study of blood T cell repertoires in COVID-19. Clones were read by immunoSEQ multiplex PCR, and TCRdb kept only the in-frame ones, dropping some. The sample includes under 200,000 clones, almost 90% of them seen just once. Sequenced material: peripheral blood. The receptors shown here come from a man between 18 and 29 years old with active or convalescent COVID-19.

The V and J genes are TRBV5-1 and TRBJ2-1; D might be TRBD2 (6 bases). V lost 3 bases and J lost 4, with 11 bases in between. This CDR3 comprises 14 residues. From germline, CDR1 is SGHRS and CDR2 YFSETQ. The CDR3 DNA follows: TGCGCCAGCAGCTCCGGGACTTCTTACAATGAGCAGTTCTTC. Amino acids: CASSSGTSYNEQFF. Filled out from reference TRBV5-1 and TRBJ2-1, the complete variable domain reads KAGVTQTPRYLIKTRGQQVTLSCSPISGHRSVSWYQQTPGQGLQFLFEYFSETQRNKGNFPGRFSGRQFSNSRSEMNVSTLELGDSALYLCASSSGTSYNEQFFGPGTRLTVL.

The genes are TRBV6-5 and TRBJ1-4; TRBD1 aligns across 8 bases. The CDR3 spans 15 residues. Germline V lookup: CDR1 MNHEY, CDR2 SVGAGI. With V trimmed by 4 bases and J by 0 bases, 1 base remained unmatched. CDR3 in DNA: TGTGCCAGCAGTTGGGACAGGCCAACTAATGAAAAACTGTTTTTT. Protein sequence: CASSWDRPTNEKLFF.